This T cell receptor beta chain is drawn from a study of T-cell memory formation after mild COVID-19. In germline, CDR1 is SGHRS, CDR2 YFSETQ. The length of the CDR3 is 17 residues. V gave up 0 bases and J gave up 0 bases, with 13 bases separating them. Via MiXCR, TCRdb re-called the 5' RACE reads, giving one row per CDR3 protein. The sample carries a few hundred thousand distinct CDR3 sequences, over 20% recorded once. The sequenced sample consisted of PBMCs or a T cell subset sorted from them (not recorded which). The chain has TRBV5-1 and TRBJ1-3; weak D call: TRBD1 (5 bases). The TCR was taken from an adult woman who had mild COVID-19 (a few samples of this study predate the infection). Cell type and time point are not known. CDR3 amino acids: CASSLVPTGDSGNTIYF. CDR3 DNA: TGCGCCAGCAGCTTGGTTCCTACAGGAGACTCTGGAAACACCATATATTTT. The full variable domain, rest sourced from reference TRBV5-1 and TRBJ1-3, is KAGVTQTPRYLIKTRGQQVTLSCSPISGHRSVSWYQQTPGQGLQFLFEYFSETQRNKGNFPGRFSGRQFSNSRSEMNVSTLELGDSALYLCASSLVPTGDSGNTIYFGEGSWLTVV.